Following are 25 T cell receptor beta chains from one sample sequenced in a study of blood T cell repertoires in COVID-19. The assay was immunoSEQ multiplex PCR, and TCRdb's table has in-frame clones only and misses some. The table shows about 76,000 clones, with 70% to 90% occurring only once. The specimen sequenced was peripheral blood. All receptors come from a woman aged 55-70 years with acute or convalescent COVID-19.

V and J are TRBV7-9 and TRBJ1-2; 8 bases are shared with TRBD1. V gave up 2 bases and J gave up 5 bases; unmatched junction bases: 13. Per the germline V gene, CDR1 is SEHNR and CDR2 is FQNEAQ (reference sequence). The CDR3 covers 17 residues. CDR3 in DNA: TGTGCCAGCAGCTTAACACAAACGACAGGGGATATTTATGGCTACACCTTC. Its protein product is CASSLTQTTGDIYGYTF.

The rearrangement links TRBV29-1 to TRBJ1-4; no definite D call. The CDR3 extends over 11 amino acids. The V end was cut by 7 bases, the J end by 5 bases, with 8 bases between. Germline V gene sequence: CDR1 SQVTM, CDR2 ANQGSEA. The CDR3 sequence: CSGTENEKLFF. The CDR3 coding sequence is TGCAGCGGGACTGAGAATGAAAAACTGTTTTTT.

V gene TRBV21-1 combines with J gene TRBJ2-5; the table names TRBD2, a call not compared with the DNA. TRBV21-1 corresponds to a pseudogene. The CDR3 contains 15 residues. The CDR3 region has the DNA TGTGCCAGCAGCAAAGTAACGGGGGGTCAAGAGACCCAGTACTTC. It specifies CASSKVTGGQETQYF.

The genes are TRBV6-5 and TRBJ1-2; 9 nucleotides match TRBD1. The J segment lost 2 bases and the V segment lost 2 bases, leaving 3 bases of the junction unmatched. CDR3 size: 15 residues. Germline assignment: CDR1 MNHEY and CDR2 SVGAGI. The CDR3 DNA reads TGTGCCAGCAGTTACGCCGGACAGGGGAACTATGGCTACACCTTC. It yields the protein CASSYAGQGNYGYTF.

The chain recombines TRBV5-1 with TRBJ2-5; the D is unclear. The V end lost 2 bases, the J end lost 7 bases, and 12 bases lay between the germline ends. In germline, CDR1 is SGHRS, CDR2 YFSETQ. The CDR3 is 13 amino acids. The CDR3 DNA follows: TGCGCCAGCAGCTTAGTGACCCTAGGGACCCAGTACTTC. Translating gives CASSLVTLGTQYF.

The chain couples TRBV14 to TRBJ2-7; 8 positions match TRBD2. Per the germline V gene, CDR1 is SGHDN and CDR2 is FVKESK. Trimming at V came to 1 base and at J to 0 bases, leaving 5 bases not matched to a gene. The CDR3 length is 16 residues. Here the CDR3 DNA reads TGTGCCAGCAGCCAAGTAGGCAGCGGGGGCTCCTACGAGCAGTACTTC. It yields the protein CASSQVGSGGSYEQYF.

V usage is TRBV6-5 and J usage is TRBJ2-7; D call uncertain. CDR1 and CDR2 (germline): MNHEY, SVGAGI. The V end was cut by 3 bases, the J end by 0 bases, with 6 bases between. The CDR3 has 13 amino acids. The CDR3 DNA follows: TGTGCCAGCAGTTATCCCCGCTCCTACGAGCAGTACTTC. Translating it yields CASSYPRSYEQYF.

CDR3 amino acids: CASSMGHRDKNTGELFF. The DNA for the CDR3 is TGTGCCAGTAGTATGGGGCACCGGGACAAGAACACCGGGGAGCTGTTTTTT. V and J are TRBV19 and TRBJ2-2, with TRBD1 as a possible D gene (6 bases). The V and J ends lost 3 bases and 1 base respectively, with 15 bases between them. This CDR3 comprises 17 residues. Germline V lookup: CDR1 LNHDA, CDR2 SQIVND (reference sequence).

The rearrangement links TRBV6-5 to TRBJ1-5; 9 bases are a match to TRBD1. The length of the CDR3 is 14 residues. Germline trimming cut 4 bases from V and 2 bases from J; bases unmatched to any gene: 0. The V gene's germline CDR1 is MNHEY and CDR2 SVGAGI. CDR3 protein: CASSWTGGNQPQHF. As DNA, the CDR3 is TGTGCCAGCAGTTGGACAGGGGGCAATCAGCCCCAGCATTTT.

This rearrangement joins TRBV19 to TRBJ1-2; 8 bases agree with TRBD1. V was clipped by 0 bases and J by 5 bases; unmatched bases: 8. Germline assignment: CDR1 LNHDA and CDR2 SQIVND (reference sequence). This CDR3 region has 16 residues. CDR3 sequence (DNA): TGTGCCAGTAGTATAGACCCGACAGGGGAACTTTATGGCTACACCTTC. It encodes CASSIDPTGELYGYTF.

The CDR3 protein is CATSDQVTGGETQYF. In DNA, the CDR3 is TGTGCCACCAGTGATCAGGTAACAGGAGGGGAGACCCAGTACTTC. V gene TRBV24-1 combines with J gene TRBJ2-5; TRBD2 is a possible D gene (6 bases). CDR3 length equals 15 residues. V gave up 3 bases and J gave up 5 bases, with 15 bases separating them. Germline CDR1 KGHDR, CDR2 SFDVKD.

The genes are TRBV24-1 and TRBJ2-3; D gene uncertain. The CDR3 has 15 amino acids. Trimming took off 1 base at V and 5 bases at J, with 12 bases between the two ends. Germline V lookup: CDR1 KGHDR, CDR2 SFDVKD. CDR3 coding DNA: TGTGCCACCAGTGATTTCCGACAAGGAAGAGATACGCAGTATTTT. This encodes CATSDFRQGRDTQYF.

The CDR3 DNA follows: TGCGCCAGCAGCTTTGCGGGGGACAGGGGGGCAAAGACCCAGTACTTC. Translated, it gives CASSFAGDRGAKTQYF. The chain recombines TRBV5-1 with TRBJ2-5; 11 positions match TRBD1. The CDR3 loop spans 16 amino acids. Germline V lookup: CDR1 SGHRS, CDR2 YFSETQ. V lost 2 bases and J lost 6; bases outside the gene matches: 9.

This chain uses TRBV4-1 with TRBJ1-4; D is perhaps TRBD1 (5 bases). The CDR3 is 18 amino acids. Looked up from germline, CDR1 is MGHRA and CDR2 is YSYEKL. V was shortened by 0 bases and J by 8 bases, with 22 bases between the two germline ends. CDR3 protein: CASSQDWPRTVNREKLFF. Written as DNA, the CDR3 is TGCGCCAGCAGCCAAGATTGGCCTAGGACGGTTAACAGGGAAAAACTGTTTTTT.

This clone was recorded only once. The chain carries TRBV10-2 and TRBJ2-6; tentatively, D is TRBD1 (5 bases). V was clipped by 6 bases and J by 0 bases, with 9 bases between them. The CDR3 spans 15 residues. Germline CDR1 reads WSHSY; CDR2 reads SAAADI. CDR3 in DNA: TGCGCCAGCAGCCCAGGGTTCTCTGGGGCCAACGTCCTGACTTTC. Its protein product is CASSPGFSGANVLTF.

The rearrangement uses TRBV15 and TRBJ1-5; 8 bases align to TRBD1. Losses at the gene ends were 3 bases for V and 0 bases for J; bases not matched to a gene: 1. This CDR3 has 15 residues. Germline V gene data show CDR1 as LNHNV and CDR2 as YYDKDF (reference sequence). The CDR3 nucleotides are TGTGCCACCAGCAGTCAGGGGGCTAGCAATCAGCCCCAGCATTTT. This gives the protein CATSSQGASNQPQHF.

The chain is built from TRBV7-9 and TRBJ2-5, with 9 bases fitting TRBD1. Trimming cost V 5 bases and J 5 bases; bases outside gene matches: 12. This CDR3 has 16 residues. The germline gives CDR1 SEHNR, CDR2 FQNEAQ (reference sequence). CDR3 sequence: CASSPTPQGARETQYF. The CDR3 coding sequence is TGTGCCAGCAGCCCTACCCCACAGGGGGCGAGGGAGACCCAGTACTTC.

V gene TRBV11-2 combines with J gene TRBJ1-2; unclear D gene. V was pared by 2 bases and J by 7 bases, with 8 bases between. Germline V gives CDR1 SGHAT, CDR2 FQNNGV. This CDR3 region has 12 residues. CDR3: CASSLSGVGYTF. CDR3 in DNA: TGTGCCAGCAGCTTAAGCGGGGTTGGCTACACCTTC.

This clone came up many times. CDR3 nucleotide sequence: TGTGCCAGCAGCTCAGGGAACACTGAAGCTTTCTTT. The encoded protein is CASSSGNTEAFF. This chain connects TRBV11-3 to TRBJ1-1, with unresolved D. There are 12 residues in the CDR3. The ends were cut back, 4 bases at V and 1 base at J, with 4 bases in the middle. Germline CDR1 reads SGHNT; CDR2 reads YENEEA.

The chain carries TRBV5-4 and TRBJ1-2; 9 nucleotides match TRBD1. The V and J ends lost 4 bases and 5 bases, in that order; junction bases with no gene match: 9. Looked up from germline, CDR1 is SGHNT and CDR2 is YYREEE (reference sequence). CDR3 length: 15 residues. Written as DNA, the CDR3 is TGTGCCAGCAGCCAAGGGGGACAGGGTGCGTATGGCTACACCTTC. Its translation is CASSQGGQGAYGYTF.

The gene calls are TRBV15 and TRBJ1-2; 7 positions match TRBD1. Germline CDR1 LNHNV, CDR2 YYDKDF (reference sequence). CDR3 length: 17 residues. The junction had 11 bases not matched to a gene; V was cut back by 0 bases and J by 4 bases. CDR3 DNA: TGTGCCACCAGCAGAGATAAAAGGACAGGTCGAATCTATGGCTACACCTTC. This gives the protein CATSRDKRTGRIYGYTF.

The chain is built from TRBV27 and TRBJ1-3; the D gene is possibly TRBD1 (5 bases). In germline, CDR1 is MNHEY, CDR2 SMNVEV (reference sequence). The CDR3 contains 16 residues. Trimming cost V 4 bases and J 2 bases, with 15 bases left between them. The CDR3 sequence: CASSSAGWEAGNTIYF. The CDR3 nucleotides are TGTGCCAGCAGTTCGGCAGGGTGGGAGGCTGGAAACACCATATATTTT.

The chain combines TRBV12-5 with TRBJ1-3; D ambiguous. The germline gives CDR1 LGHNT, CDR2 FRNRAP. CDR3 size: 14 residues. Trimming cost V 6 bases and J 0 bases, with 9 bases left between them. The CDR3 is CASGSVNSGNTIYF. CDR3 DNA: TGTGCTAGTGGCTCAGTGAACTCTGGAAACACCATATATTTT.

The gene calls are TRBV3-1 (or the pseudogene TRBV3-2) and TRBJ1-1, with 11 bases matching TRBD1. Germline V gives CDR1 LGHDT, CDR2 YNNKEL (reference sequence). The CDR3 is 15 residues long. With V trimmed by 4 bases and J by 3 bases, 4 bases remained unmatched. The CDR3 here is CASSPRDRGYTEAFF. As DNA, the CDR3 is TGTGCCAGCAGCCCGAGGGACAGGGGGTACACTGAAGCTTTCTTT.

The chain carries TRBV29-1 and TRBJ1-1; D not resolved. Germline V gives CDR1 SQVTM, CDR2 ANQGSEA. V dropped 5 bases and J dropped 4 bases, with 14 bases sitting between them. The length of the CDR3 is 13 residues. The CDR3 region has the DNA TGCAGCGTTAACCCCCAGCTAGGCACTGAAGCTTTCTTT. Translating gives CSVNPQLGTEAFF.